What follows is one T cell receptor (beta chain) and its context. Antigen: not known. The data were produced by immunoSEQ multiplex PCR, yet TCRdb's version contains in-frame clones alone and is incomplete. The sample includes about 190,000 clones, roughly 92% of them seen just once. From germline, CDR1 is SGHRS and CDR2 YFSETQ. The germline V and J ends were trimmed by 6 bases and 0 bases, with 11 bases remaining between them. The CDR3 loop spans 14 amino acids. The record originates from a study of T cell responses to AZD1222 COVID-19 vaccine. Study as a whole: Second-dose groups at about 4 or about 12 weeks were pooled. Study-wide results and caveats: Most donors were white British and more were female, and clonal diversity was possibly underestimated. All repertoire sampling was performed exclusively after the peak T cell response.

The TCR originated in an adult in good health. Material: peripheral blood, obtained on day 0 of AZD1222 vaccination. The gene calls are TRBV5-1 and TRBJ2-3, with no clear D. CDR3: CASTRVTSTDTQYF. Written as DNA, the CDR3 is TGCGCCAGCACAAGGGTAACTAGCACAGATACGCAGTATTTT. Full variable domain (remainder filled in from reference TRBV5-1 and TRBJ2-3): KAGVTQTPRYLIKTRGQQVTLSCSPISGHRSVSWYQQTPGQGLQFLFEYFSETQRNKGNFPGRFSGRQFSNSRSEMNVSTLELGDSALYLCASTRVTSTDTQYFGPGTRLTVL.